This TCR beta chain was sequenced in a study of blood T cell repertoires in COVID-19. Study details: Material from acute and convalescent COVID-19 was sourced from the United States, Italy and Spain. PBMCs, B-cell-depleted T cells, or T cells were the source of the cDNA or gDNA that made up the material.

Per the original methods: It was from reference gene primer amplification that nucleated cell counts were estimated. Data came from immunoSEQ multiplex PCR; TCRdb stores just in-frame clones and leaves some out. D and trimming were read from the DNA, whereas the V and J calls and clone size are those reported in that table. The table includes 30,000 to 40,000 clones, 91% detected once. Trimming stripped 1 base from V and 3 bases from J, with 8 bases between. Per the germline V gene, CDR1 is LNHNV and CDR2 is YYDKDF (reference sequence). CDR3 size: 14 residues. V usage is TRBV15 and J usage is TRBJ2-3; TRBD1 is a possible D gene (6 bases). The TCR sequence derives from a human donor in a cohort sampled during active COVID-19. The sequencing input was peripheral blood. Here the CDR3 reads CATSRATGTDTQYF. The CDR3 DNA is TGTGCCACCAGCAGAGCAACAGGGACAGATACGCAGTATTTT.